The entry that follows covers one TCR beta chain sequence. These data are taken from a study of OX40 agonist ivuxolimab in advanced cancers. Study information: Ivuxolimab, an agonistic anti-OX40 (CD134) antibody, was given to patients.

This CDR3 comprises 15 residues. CDR1 is SGHDT, CDR2 YYEEEE, per germline. V lost 5 bases, J lost 3 bases, and 14 bases lay in between. Only in-frame clones appear in the TCRdb table, and some are missing; sequencing was by immunoSEQ multiplex PCR. Among fewer than 85,000 clones listed, 75% to 85% were seen once. The sequence was obtained from an adult with an advanced solid tumor such as melanoma, head and neck, liver or kidney cancer. The rearrangement uses TRBV5-6 and TRBJ2-2; a possible D gene is TRBD2 (6 bases). This material consisted of CD4+ or CD8+ T cells sorted from blood, taken in a trial of the OX40 agonist ivuxolimab. CDR3 protein: CASSNGGLYTGELFF. CDR3 DNA sequence: TGTGCCAGCAGTAACGGGGGTTTATACACCGGGGAGCTGTTTTTT. Based on the CDR3 plus reference TRBV5-6 and TRBJ2-2, the full variable domain is DAGVTQSPTHLIKTRGQQVTLRCSPKSGHDTVSWYQQALGQGPQFIFQYYEEEERQRGNFPDRFSGHQFPNYSSELNVNALLLGDSALYLCASSNGGLYTGELFFGEGSRLTVL.